This TCR beta chain originates from a study of control samples from healthy donors and cancer patients. Profiling relied on immunoSEQ multiplex PCR, and the TCRdb table lists in-frame clones only, not all of them. The profile covers about 51,000 clones, with about four fifths appearing a single time and roughly a tenth taken by the ten largest. The germline V gene encodes CDR1 SGHTA and CDR2 FQGNSA. The length of the CDR3 is 13 residues. Trimming pared 5 bases from V and 4 bases from J, leaving 9 bases between. This clone was detected a few times. The chain uses TRBV7-2 and TRBJ1-3; no clear D gene. The clonotype comes from a man between 65 and 79 years old in good health. The sequencing input was blood. The CDR3 loop reads CASSPRGGNTIYF. The CDR3 nucleotides read TGTGCCAGCAGCCCTAGAGGAGGAAACACCATATATTTT. Supplemented by reference TRBV7-2 and TRBJ1-3, the full variable domain reads GAGVSQSPSNKVTEKGKDVELRCDPISGHTALYWYRQSLGQGLEFLIYFQGNSAPDKSGLPSDRFSAERTGGSVSTLTIQRTQQEDSAVYLCASSPRGGNTIYFGEGSWLTVV.